These T cell receptor beta chains were read from a single sample in a study of T cell responses to AZD1222 COVID-19 vaccine. Profiled with immunoSEQ multiplex PCR; TCRdb holds only in-frame clones, not every one. This repertoire shows tens of thousands of clones, roughly 90% found once; its top ten account for roughly 12%. Sequenced material: peripheral blood, taken 28 days after the second AZD1222 dose. These receptors came from an adult who received the AZD1222 COVID-19 vaccine. Each CDR3 is given with its conserved first and last residue. The order of the fields is J gene, clone size, D gene, V gene, CDR3 DNA, CDR3 protein. A D gene is named only where the DNA matches it firmly. Rows give clone size only sometimes, using once, few, many, or a class for an expanded clone.

>TRBJ1-1|NA|NA|TRBV9
TGTGCCAGCAGCGTAGACGGGTTCAGGGGCGCGTCCACTGAAGCTTTCTTT
CASSVDGFRGASTEAFF
>TRBJ1-2|NA|NA|TRBV7-2
TGTGCCAGCAGCCCTCAGATTGACTATGGCTACACCTTC
CASSPQIDYGYTF
>TRBJ2-3|NA|TRBD1|TRBV19
TGTGCCAGTAGTATCCGGGACAGAAGACCAGATACGCAGTATTTT
CASSIRDRRPDTQYF
>TRBJ1-4|NA|NA|TRBV5-1
TGCGCCAGCAGCTTGGCAGGCGTCTCTAATGAAAAACTGTTTTTT
CASSLAGVSNEKLFF
>TRBJ2-3|few|NA|TRBV29-1
TGCAGCGTTGCCCCGGGCGGCACAGATACGCAGTATTTT
CSVAPGGTDTQYF
>TRBJ2-6|once|NA|TRBV10-3
TGTGCCATCAGTCGAGGGACTGGGGCCAACGTCCTGACTTTC
CAISRGTGANVLTF
>TRBJ2-7|NA|NA|TRBV5-1
TGCGCCAGCAGCTTGGATGCAGAGTCCTACGAGCAGTACTTC
CASSLDAESYEQYF
>TRBJ1-6|NA|NA|TRBV19
TGTGCCAGTAGTCCCCCCGGATCACCCCTCCACTTT
CASSPPGSPLHF
>TRBJ2-2|NA|TRBD2|TRBV7-9
TGTGCCAGCAGCTTTAGCGGGGGGAAGGCCGGGGAGCTGTTTTTT
CASSFSGGKAGELFF
>TRBJ1-4|once|NA|TRBV6-1
TGTGCCAGCAGTGAGCTCAGGGGTTGGGGTGAAAAACTGTTTTTT
CASSELRGWGEKLFF
>TRBJ1-6|NA|NA|TRBV6-5
TGTGCCAGCAGTTACGCCGACAGAAATTCACCCCTCCACTTT
CASSYADRNSPLHF
>TRBJ1-2|NA|TRBD1|TRBV27
TGTGCCAGCAGTCTAGGACAGGGTGGCTATGGCTACACCTTC
CASSLGQGGYGYTF
>TRBJ2-3|once|TRBD1|TRBV7-9
TGTGCCAGCAGCCCCGGGACAGTAACAGATACGCAGTATTTT
CASSPGTVTDTQYF
>TRBJ2-2|NA|TRBD2|TRBV9
TGTGCCAGCAGCGTGAACCCGGGACTCGCGGGGGGGCAGTACACCGGGGAGCTGTTTTTT
CASSVNPGLAGGQYTGELFF
>TRBJ1-5|few|NA|TRBV6-5
TGTGCCAGCAGCACAGGGCCTTATAGCAATCAGCCCCAGCATTTT
CASSTGPYSNQPQHF
>TRBJ2-5|NA|NA|TRBV18
TGTGCCAGCTCACCAAAACTACTAGAGGGCGGGGAGACCCAGTACTTC
CASSPKLLEGGETQYF
>TRBJ1-5|NA|NA|TRBV2
TGTGCCAGCAGTGGGGAAGGTAGCAATCAGCCCCAGCATTTT
CASSGEGSNQPQHF
>TRBJ2-2|NA|NA|TRBV19
TGTGCCAGCAGCAGGGGGGCCGGGGAGCTGTTTTTT
CASSRGAGELFF
>TRBJ1-1|NA|NA|TRBV11-1
TGTGCCAGCAGCCGATTAGGGGGGGGCACTGAAGCTTTCTTT
CASSRLGGGTEAFF
>TRBJ2-1|NA|TRBD2|TRBV5-4
TGTGCCAGCAGCTTCCCGATAGCGGGAGGGAAGTACAATGAGCAGTTCTTC
CASSFPIAGGKYNEQFF
>TRBJ1-5|NA|NA|TRBV30
TGTGCCTGGAGTGTGGGAGGGCATAGCAATCAGCCCCAGCATTTT
CAWSVGGHSNQPQHF
>TRBJ2-7|NA|NA|TRBV29-1
TGCAGCGTTGATAAATTAACCCGCGTTTACGAGCAGTACTTC
CSVDKLTRVYEQYF
>TRBJ2-7|once|TRBD2|TRBV5-1
TGCGCCAGCAGCGTAATAGCGGGCTATAGCTCCTACGAGCAGTACTTC
CASSVIAGYSSYEQYF
>TRBJ2-5|NA|NA|TRBV3-1/TRBV3-2
TGTGCCAGCAGCGAAGCGGGAGAGACCCAGTACTTC
CASSEAGETQYF
>TRBJ1-2|NA|TRBD1|TRBV29-1
TGCAGCGTCTCCCCCGGGACAGGGTTACGTGGCTACACCTTC
CSVSPGTGLRGYTF
>TRBJ1-1|NA|NA|TRBV9
TGTGCCAGCAGCGTAGAGGTAGGGGAGAACACTGAAGCTTTCTTT
CASSVEVGENTEAFF
>TRBJ2-3|once|NA|TRBV3-1/TRBV3-2
TGTGCCAGCAGCCTTCTGATCCCGGGAGCAGATACGCAGTATTTT
CASSLLIPGADTQYF
>TRBJ2-2|NA|NA|TRBV28
TGTGCCAGCAAACCGGGTAGGGAAGTCACCGGGGAGCTGTTTTTT
CASKPGREVTGELFF
>TRBJ2-7|NA|TRBD1|TRBV12-3/TRBV12-4
TGTGCCAGCAGTCCGGGACAGGGCTACGAGCAGTACTTC
CASSPGQGYEQYF
>TRBJ1-2|few|NA|TRBV12-3/TRBV12-4
TGTGCCAGCAGTTTTGAGGGTGGCTACACCTTC
CASSFEGGYTF
>TRBJ2-1|NA|TRBD1|TRBV5-1
TGCGCCAGCAGCTTGGCGACAGGGGTAGGGGATGAGCAGTTCTTC
CASSLATGVGDEQFF
>TRBJ1-6|NA|NA|TRBV19
TGTGCCAGTTCGAGAGGGACCCAGGGTGGGTCACCCCTCCACTTT
CASSRGTQGGSPLHF
>TRBJ2-2|few|TRBD2|TRBV5-1
TGCGCCAGCAGCTTGAGCGGGAGGGACACCGGGGAGCTGTTTTTT
CASSLSGRDTGELFF
>TRBJ2-2|once|TRBD2|TRBV5-1
TGCGCCAGCAGCAGTGGACTAGCGGGAGGACCGAACACCGGGGAGCTGTTTTTT
CASSSGLAGGPNTGELFF
>TRBJ1-5|once|TRBD1|TRBV7-9
TGTGCCAGCAGCTCCCGGGACAGGGTTAATCAGCCCCAGCATTTT
CASSSRDRVNQPQHF
>TRBJ1-2|few|TRBD1|TRBV7-2
TGTGCCAGCACCTGGACAGGGTCTGGCTACACCTTC
CASTWTGSGYTF
>TRBJ2-7|NA|NA|TRBV30
TGTGCCTGGAGTAGTGCGCTTCTAGGGAATTCTCTTCGGGAGCAGTACTTC
CAWSSALLGNSLREQYF
>TRBJ2-1|NA|NA|TRBV6-5
TGTGCCAGCAGTTACTCGACCCACATTGGTGAGCAGTTCTTC
CASSYSTHIGEQFF
>TRBJ2-7|NA|TRBD1|TRBV6-5
TGTGCCAGCAGTTACGGGGGACAGCTTAGCCTCTACGAGCAGTACTTC
CASSYGGQLSLYEQYF
>TRBJ2-3|few|TRBD1|TRBV9
TGTGCCAGCAGCGCAACAGGGGGTTACTACACAGATACGCAGTATTTT
CASSATGGYYTDTQYF
>TRBJ1-2|NA|NA|TRBV18
TGTGCCAGCTCATGGGACAACAACTATGGCTACACCTTC
CASSWDNNYGYTF
>TRBJ2-7|few|NA|TRBV12-3/TRBV12-4
TGTGCCAGCAGTAAGAGCTCCTACGAGCAGTACTTC
CASSKSSYEQYF
>TRBJ1-1|NA|NA|TRBV7-9
TGTGCCAGCAGCTTAAAGACGGTGAACACTGAAGCTTTCTTT
CASSLKTVNTEAFF
>TRBJ1-5|NA|TRBD1|TRBV7-8
TGTGCCAGCAGCGGCCGGGACAGGGAGAATCAGCCCCAGCATTTT
CASSGRDRENQPQHF
>TRBJ1-2|NA|NA|TRBV11-1
TGTGCCAGCAGCTTAGACAGGACATCCTATGGCTACACCTTC
CASSLDRTSYGYTF
>TRBJ2-5|NA|NA|TRBV27
TGTGCCAGCAGTTCTCAAGAGACCCAGTACTTC
CASSSQETQYF
>TRBJ2-1|NA|TRBD1|TRBV2
TGTGCCAGCAGTGAATACAGGGGGGTTTACAATGAGCAGTTCTTC
CASSEYRGVYNEQFF
>TRBJ1-1|NA|TRBD1|TRBV6-2/TRBV6-3
TGTGCCAGCAGCTCCCGGGACAGGAACACTGAAGCTTTCTTT
CASSSRDRNTEAFF
>TRBJ2-5|NA|NA|TRBV7-9
TGTGCCAGCAGCCGGGTGCAAGAGACCCAGTACTTC
CASSRVQETQYF
>TRBJ2-1|NA|TRBD2|TRBV7-3
TGTGCCAGCAGCCCCCGGGGGCTAGCGGGTAGGAGCTCCTACAATGAGCAGTTCTTC
CASSPRGLAGRSSYNEQFF
>TRBJ1-6|NA|NA|TRBV19
TGTGCCAGTAGTACCGACCCTCCCCGACAGACTAATAATTCACCCCTCCACTTT
CASSTDPPRQTNNSPLHF
>TRBJ1-2|NA|TRBD1|TRBV12-3/TRBV12-4
TGTGCCAGCAGTAACAGGGGAACCTATGGCTACACCTTC
CASSNRGTYGYTF
>TRBJ2-7|NA|NA|TRBV12-3/TRBV12-4
TGTGCCAGCAGTCCCTACCCAACTTACGAGCAGTACTTC
CASSPYPTYEQYF
>TRBJ2-5|NA|TRBD1|TRBV10-1
TGCGCCAGCAGTGAGTCTCCGACAGGGGGGATGGAGACCCAGTACTTC
CASSESPTGGMETQYF
>TRBJ2-7|NA|NA|TRBV29-1
TGCAGCGTCGCCAAACGGGACCCCTACGAGCAGTACTTC
CSVAKRDPYEQYF
>TRBJ1-2|NA|NA|TRBV2
TGTGCCAGCAGCCCCGGACAGCTCTATGGCTACACCTTC
CASSPGQLYGYTF
>TRBJ1-3|NA|NA|TRBV11-2
TGTGCCAGCAGCCTACTACCTCCCGACTCTGGAAACACCATATATTTT
CASSLLPPDSGNTIYF
>TRBJ2-1|NA|NA|TRBV28
TGTGCCAGCAGTGGGAGCGGTCCCTCCTCCTACAATGAGCAGTTCTTC
CASSGSGPSSYNEQFF
>TRBJ2-2|NA|NA|TRBV18
TGTGCCAGCTCACCAATGGGGCAATCGACCGGGGAGCTGTTTTTT
CASSPMGQSTGELFF
>TRBJ1-2|NA|TRBD1|TRBV7-9
TGTGCCAGCAGCTTGGGACAGAACGCATACCACACCTTC
CASSLGQNAYHTF